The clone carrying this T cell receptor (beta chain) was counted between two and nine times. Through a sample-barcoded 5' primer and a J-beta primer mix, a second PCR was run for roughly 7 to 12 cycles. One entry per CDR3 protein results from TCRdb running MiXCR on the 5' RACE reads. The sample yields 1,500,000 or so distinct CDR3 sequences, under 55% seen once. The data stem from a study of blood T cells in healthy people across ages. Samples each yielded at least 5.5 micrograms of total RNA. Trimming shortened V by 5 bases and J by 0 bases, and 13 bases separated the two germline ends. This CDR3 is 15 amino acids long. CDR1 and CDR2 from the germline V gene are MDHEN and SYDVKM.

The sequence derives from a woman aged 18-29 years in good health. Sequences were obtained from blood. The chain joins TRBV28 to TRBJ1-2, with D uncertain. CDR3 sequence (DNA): TGTGCCAGCAGTGCGGGGAGGAAAGCTAACTATGGCTACACCTTC. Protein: CASSAGRKANYGYTF.